The present T cell receptor (beta chain) was sequenced within a study of shared clonotypes between healthy human individuals. All donors qualified as healthy HIV-negative adults and had experienced no recent acute infections or vaccinations. Genomic DNA belonging to each subset was distributed in equal measure over several immunoSEQ plates. TCRdb's copy holds only in-frame clones and misses some; the assay was immunoSEQ multiplex PCR. The sample holds 450,000 to 650,000 clones, around 77% seen once. This receptor was identified in a woman aged 35 to 49 in good health. Some clones in this sample may be carry-over from other donors' samples. The sample taken for sequencing was PBMCs.

CDR3 loop: CASSPPRGTDYGYTF. The CDR3 region has the DNA TGTGCCAGCTCACCACCCCGAGGAACAGACTATGGCTACACCTTC. The V and J genes are TRBV18 and TRBJ1-2, with unresolved D. V lost 0 bases and J 3 bases, leaving 11 bases between the germline ends. Germline loops: CDR1 KGHSH, CDR2 LQKENI. The CDR3 totals 15 residues. The whole variable domain, remainder taken from reference TRBV18 and TRBJ1-2, is NAGVMQNPRHLVRRRGQEARLRCSPMKGHSHVYWYRQLPEEGLKFMVYLQKENIIDESGMPKERFSAEFPKEGPSILRIQQVVRGDSAAYFCASSPPRGTDYGYTFGSGTRLTVV.